The 27 T cell receptor beta chains below all came from one sample that was sequenced in a study of OX40 agonist ivuxolimab in advanced cancers. Receptor amplification or capture employed the immunoSEQ multiplex PCR assay. TCRdb limited this immuneACCESS table to in-frame rearrangements with V and J called. A share of clones is missing; checked studies link under half to unresolved V genes, and the rest is unexplained. The sample table shows 70,000 to 95,000 clones, and 88% are seen once. The top ten clonotypes cover about 3.8% of the sample. The material sequenced was CD4+ or CD8+ T cells sorted from blood, taken in a trial of the OX40 agonist ivuxolimab. Receptors originate from an adult with an advanced solid tumor such as melanoma, head and neck, liver or kidney cancer.

The V gene is TRBV6-1, the J gene TRBJ2-3, with 7 bases identical to TRBD2. The germline V gene has CDR1 MNHNS and CDR2 SASEGT. This CDR3 is 14 amino acids long. V lost 2 bases, J lost 3 bases, and 2 bases stayed unmatched. CDR3 in amino acids: CASSERGGTDTQYF. The CDR3 coding sequence is TGTGCCAGCAGTGAACGCGGGGGTACAGATACGCAGTATTTT.

The rearrangement joins TRBV28 to TRBJ2-7; D not certain. The V gene lost 5 bases and the J gene lost 6 bases, with 11 bases spanning the gap. Germline lookup yields CDR1 MDHEN and CDR2 SYDVKM. The CDR3 totals 12 residues. CDR3 sequence reads: CASSGPVGEQYF. CDR3 nucleotides: TGTGCCAGCAGTGGACCGGTTGGCGAGCAGTACTTC.

This chain links TRBV10-1 with TRBJ1-1; D remains ambiguous. Germline loops: CDR1 WNHNN, CDR2 SYGVQD (reference sequence). The CDR3 runs to 13 residues. Deletions cut 6 bases from V and 4 bases from J, with 12 bases between. CDR3 coding DNA: TGCGCCAGCAGCCACAGAACTATCACTGAAGCTTTCTTT. This gives the protein CASSHRTITEAFF.

The rearrangement uses TRBV10-3 and TRBJ2-7; the D gene could be TRBD1 or TRBD2 (5 bases each). CDR3 length: 12 residues. Per germline, CDR1 ENHRY and CDR2 SYGVKD. Trimming took off 10 bases at V and 2 bases at J, with 12 bases between the two ends. The chain's CDR3 is CATGPRPYEQYF. Written as DNA, the CDR3 is TGTGCCACGGGACCTCGACCCTACGAGCAGTACTTC.

The chain employs TRBV19 and TRBJ2-6; TRBD1 or TRBD2 may be the D gene (5 bases each). Germline V gene lookup returns CDR1 LNHDA and CDR2 SQIVND (reference sequence). Deletions cut 5 bases from V and 0 bases from J, with 14 bases between. CDR3 length: 17 residues. The CDR3 sequence is CASSYAGRSSGANVLTF. In DNA form, the CDR3 reads TGTGCCAGTAGTTATGCAGGGAGAAGCTCTGGGGCCAACGTCCTGACTTTC.

This rearrangement joins TRBV9 to TRBJ2-5, with a weak D call TRBD2 (6 bases). Germline CDR1 and CDR2: SGDLS and YYNGEE. The V end lost 4 bases, the J end lost 9 bases, and 10 bases lay between the germline ends. The CDR3 spans 11 residues. The CDR3 DNA follows: TGTGCCAGCAGCCCACCGGGGGCCCAGTACTTC. Encoded protein: CASSPPGAQYF.

The chain couples TRBV25-1 to TRBJ2-3, with D possibly being TRBD2 (5 bases). This CDR3 region has 11 residues. V dropped 10 bases and J dropped 4 bases, with 9 bases sitting between them. Germline-derived CDR1 and CDR2 are MGHDK and SYGVNS. Here the CDR3 reads CATSAADTQYF. CDR3 in DNA: TGTGCCACCTCAGCGGCAGATACGCAGTATTTT.

The chain recombines TRBV7-2 with TRBJ1-2; D gene uncertain. Trimming shortened V by 1 base and J by 4 bases, and 10 bases separated the two germline ends. The length of the CDR3 is 14 residues. The germline gives CDR1 SGHTA, CDR2 FQGNSA. The CDR3: CASSLERGLYGYTF. The CDR3 nucleotides read TGTGCCAGCAGCTTAGAAAGAGGGCTCTATGGCTACACCTTC.

The gene calls are TRBV7-9 and TRBJ1-1, with 10 positions matching TRBD1. This CDR3 spans 13 amino acids. J was trimmed by 11 bases and V by 1 base; bases with no gene match: 4. The germline CDR1 and CDR2 sequences are SEHNR and FQNEAQ (reference sequence). The CDR3 coding sequence is TGTGCCAGCAGCTTAGGACAGGGGGCGAGGGCTTTCTTT. This codes for CASSLGQGARAFF.

The chain has TRBV4-1 and TRBJ1-1, with 7 bases lining up with TRBD1. J lost 1 base, V lost 4 bases, and 0 bases had no gene match. Germline V gives CDR1 MGHRA, CDR2 YSYEKL. This CDR3 contains 13 residues. The DNA of the CDR3 is TGCGCCAGCAGCCGACAGGGGAACACTGAAGCTTTCTTT. Protein product: CASSRQGNTEAFF.

The V gene is TRBV25-1, the J gene TRBJ2-3; the D gene is possibly TRBD2 (5 bases). Germline lookup yields CDR1 MGHDK and CDR2 SYGVNS. This CDR3 contains 14 residues. V lost 2 bases, J lost 4 bases, and 10 bases lay in between. The CDR3: CASSELDGADTQYF. The CDR3 nucleotides are TGTGCCAGCAGTGAACTCGACGGGGCAGATACGCAGTATTTT.

The V and J genes are TRBV18 and TRBJ2-4; TRBD1 agrees at 7 bases. The germline V gene has CDR1 KGHSH and CDR2 LQKENI. J was trimmed by 1 base and V by 2 bases; bases with no gene match: 5. The CDR3 is 16 amino acids. The CDR3 is CASSPDRVSAKNIQYF. DNA of the CDR3: TGTGCCAGCTCACCAGACAGGGTATCGGCCAAAAACATTCAGTACTTC.

The chain couples TRBV5-1 to TRBJ2-3; D may be TRBD1 or TRBD2 (5 bases each). The CDR3 loop spans 14 amino acids. The germline V gene encodes CDR1 SGHRS and CDR2 YFSETQ. V dropped 0 bases and J dropped 4 bases, with 9 bases sitting between them. DNA for the CDR3: TGCGCCAGCAGCTTGGTCTCGGGACCAGATACGCAGTATTTT. Protein: CASSLVSGPDTQYF.

V usage is TRBV6-1 and J usage is TRBJ2-1; 8 positions match TRBD2. From germline, CDR1 is MNHNS and CDR2 SASEGT. CDR3 size: 15 residues. Unmatched junction bases numbered 3, after V lost 2 bases and J lost 3 bases. The CDR3 loop reads CASSESSGIYNEQFF. The CDR3 bases are TGTGCCAGCAGTGAAAGTAGCGGGATCTACAATGAGCAGTTCTTC.

V gene TRBV6-1 combines with J gene TRBJ1-2; a possible D gene is TRBD1 (5 bases). V was clipped by 2 bases and J by 3 bases, with 7 bases between them. Germline-derived CDR1 and CDR2 are MNHNS and SASEGT. The CDR3 is 13 amino acids. The CDR3: CASSETRDYGYTF. The CDR3 DNA is TGTGCCAGCAGTGAAACCAGGGACTATGGCTACACCTTC.

The V and J genes are TRBV30 and TRBJ2-5; TRBD1 matches at 8 bases. Per germline, CDR1 GTSNPN and CDR2 SVGIG (reference sequence). V lost 0 bases to trimming and J lost 2 bases; unmatched junction nucleotides: 11. This CDR3 is built from 17 residues. The CDR3 loop is CAWSVLRGRRGQETQYF. DNA for the CDR3: TGTGCCTGGAGTGTACTCAGGGGGCGAAGGGGGCAAGAGACCCAGTACTTC.

The chain joins TRBV4-1 to TRBJ1-2; D not resolved. Germline V gives CDR1 MGHRA, CDR2 YSYEKL. The CDR3 totals 14 residues. With 6 bases removed from V and 4 bases from J, the gap between germline ends came to 15 bases. The CDR3 sequence: CASRDAGSTYGYTF. The CDR3 DNA follows: TGCGCCAGCAGGGATGCGGGGAGCACCTATGGCTACACCTTC.

The V call is TRBV29-1, the J call TRBJ2-5; D might be TRBD1 (6 bases). Trimming stripped 6 bases from V and 5 bases from J, with 22 bases between. Germline-derived CDR1 and CDR2 are SQVTM and ANQGSEA. The CDR3 sequence is 15 residues long. The CDR3, as DNA: TGCAGCGTGGGGAATGTAGGACAGAATATGGAGACCCAGTACTTC. It specifies CSVGNVGQNMETQYF.

The J gene is TRBJ2-5, the V gene TRBV29-1; TRBD2 matches 12 bases. Germline-derived CDR1 and CDR2 are SQVTM and ANQGSEA. The J segment lost 1 base and the V segment lost 7 bases, leaving 4 bases of the junction unmatched. This CDR3 spans 14 amino acids. The CDR3 coding sequence is TGCAGCGCTACGGGACTAGCGGGCCAAGAGACCCAGTACTTC. Translation: CSATGLAGQETQYF.

The chain carries TRBV7-9 and TRBJ2-1; the D gene is possibly TRBD2 (5 bases). The CDR3 loop spans 16 amino acids. From germline, CDR1 is SEHNR and CDR2 FQNEAQ (reference sequence). V dropped 4 bases and J dropped 6 bases, with 19 bases sitting between them. The CDR3: CASSSRLLGVGNEQFF. In DNA, the CDR3 is TGTGCCAGCAGCTCACGACTCCTCGGGGTCGGCAATGAGCAGTTCTTC.

This clone was counted once. This rearrangement joins TRBV9 to TRBJ1-1; D is unresolved. Trimming cost V 4 bases and J 5 bases, with 12 bases left between them. The CDR3 is 13 amino acids. Germline V gives CDR1 SGDLS, CDR2 YYNGEE. The CDR3 is CASSSTVGTEAFF. CDR3 nucleotide sequence: TGTGCCAGCAGCTCCACAGTGGGTACTGAAGCTTTCTTT.

For this clone: The sample contains more than one DNA sequence encoding this CDR3. The chain joins TRBV5-1 to TRBJ2-7; 11 nucleotides match TRBD1. This CDR3 comprises 14 residues. After removal of 5 bases from V and 4 bases from J, the junction contained 5 bases not matched to a gene. Germline CDR1 and CDR2: SGHRS and YFSETQ. In DNA form, the CDR3 reads TGCGCCAGCAGTCCCGGGACAGGGGGATACGAGCAGTACTTC. Protein: CASSPGTGGYEQYF.

This rearrangement joins TRBV28 to TRBJ2-2; TRBD2 matches at 7 bases. There are 14 residues in the CDR3. Germline assignment: CDR1 MDHEN and CDR2 SYDVKM. Losses at the gene ends were 6 bases for V and 1 base for J; bases not matched to a gene: 2. CDR3 nucleotide sequence: TGTGCCAGCAGGGGGAGGGGGAACACCGGGGAGCTGTTTTTT. Its protein product is CASRGRGNTGELFF.

This clone was found once. This chain uses TRBV18 with TRBJ2-1; D is tentatively TRBD1 or TRBD2 (5 bases each). The V gene's germline CDR1 is KGHSH and CDR2 LQKENI. V lost 0 bases to trimming and J lost 3 bases, with 12 bases between them. This CDR3 spans 16 amino acids. The CDR3 sequence: CASSPPGPPVYNEQFF. The DNA for the CDR3 is TGTGCCAGCTCACCACCGGGACCGCCGGTCTACAATGAGCAGTTCTTC.

The chain recombines TRBV29-1 with TRBJ2-5, with TRBD2 matching over 10 bases. Unmatched junction bases numbered 5, after V lost 0 bases and J lost 4 bases. Germline CDR1 is SQVTM and CDR2 is ANQGSEA. The CDR3 runs 15 residues. CDR3 region: CSVEEFLAGVETQYF. Here the CDR3 DNA reads TGCAGCGTTGAAGAGTTCCTAGCGGGAGTAGAGACCCAGTACTTC.

The chain links TRBV19 to TRBJ2-1, with 10 bases fitting TRBD2. V lost 5 bases to trimming and J lost 4 bases; unmatched junction nucleotides: 5. Germline V gene lookup returns CDR1 LNHDA and CDR2 SQIVND (reference sequence). The CDR3 loop spans 15 amino acids. The chain's CDR3 is CASSDGTSVYNEQFF. For the CDR3, the DNA is TGTGCCAGTAGTGACGGGACTAGCGTTTACAATGAGCAGTTCTTC.

The J gene is TRBJ1-1, the V gene TRBV7-2; D remains ambiguous. CDR1 is SGHTA, CDR2 FQGNSA, per germline. Trimming left V 1 base short and J 3 bases short, with 6 bases between. The CDR3 runs 13 residues. The CDR3 nucleotides read TGTGCCAGCAGCTTAGAAAGGGACACTGAAGCTTTCTTT. Its translation: CASSLERDTEAFF.